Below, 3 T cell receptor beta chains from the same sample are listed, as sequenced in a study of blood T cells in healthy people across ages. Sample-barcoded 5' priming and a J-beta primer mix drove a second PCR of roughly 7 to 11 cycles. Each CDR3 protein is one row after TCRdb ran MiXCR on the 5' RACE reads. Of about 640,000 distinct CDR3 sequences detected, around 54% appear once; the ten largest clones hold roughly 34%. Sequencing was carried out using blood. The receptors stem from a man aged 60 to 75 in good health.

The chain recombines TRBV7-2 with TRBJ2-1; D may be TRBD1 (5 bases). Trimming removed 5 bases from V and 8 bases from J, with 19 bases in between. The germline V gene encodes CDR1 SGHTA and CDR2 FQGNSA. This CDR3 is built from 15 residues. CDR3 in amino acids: CASSPLTVRPDEQFF. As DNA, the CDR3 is TGTGCCAGCAGCCCGCTGACAGTGAGGCCGGATGAGCAGTTCTTC.

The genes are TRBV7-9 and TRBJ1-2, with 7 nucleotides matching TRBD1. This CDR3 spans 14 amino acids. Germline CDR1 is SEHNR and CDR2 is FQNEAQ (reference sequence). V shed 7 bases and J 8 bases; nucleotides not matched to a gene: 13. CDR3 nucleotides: TGTGCCAGCAACAGGGGATCCGGGATGGGGGGCTACACCTTC. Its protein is CASNRGSGMGGYTF.

The CDR3 loop is CSASLPGTTLVDEQFF. The CDR3 region has the DNA TGCAGTGCTAGTCTTCCCGGGACTACCTTGGTCGATGAGCAGTTCTTC. The V and J genes are TRBV20-1 and TRBJ2-1; 7 nucleotides match TRBD2. V lost 3 bases and J lost 8; bases outside the gene matches: 16. Per germline, CDR1 DFQATT and CDR2 SNEGSKA (reference sequence). CDR3 length: 16 residues.